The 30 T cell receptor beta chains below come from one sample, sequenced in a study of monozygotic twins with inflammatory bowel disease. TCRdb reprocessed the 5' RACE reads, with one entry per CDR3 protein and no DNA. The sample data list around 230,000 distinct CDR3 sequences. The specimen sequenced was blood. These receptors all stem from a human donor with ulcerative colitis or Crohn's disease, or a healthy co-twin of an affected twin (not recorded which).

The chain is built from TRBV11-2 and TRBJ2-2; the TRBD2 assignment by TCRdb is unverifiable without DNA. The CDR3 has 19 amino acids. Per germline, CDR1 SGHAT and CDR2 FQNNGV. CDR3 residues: CASSSLPPRQAFGTGELFF.

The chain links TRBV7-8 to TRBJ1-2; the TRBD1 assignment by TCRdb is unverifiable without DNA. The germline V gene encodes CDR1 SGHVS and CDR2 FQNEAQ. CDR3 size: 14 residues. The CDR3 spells CASSAGGGTYGYTF.

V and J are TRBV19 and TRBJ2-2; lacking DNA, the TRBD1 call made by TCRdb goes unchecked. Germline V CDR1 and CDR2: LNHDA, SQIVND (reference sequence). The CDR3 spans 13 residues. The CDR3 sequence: CASSIPPTGELFF.

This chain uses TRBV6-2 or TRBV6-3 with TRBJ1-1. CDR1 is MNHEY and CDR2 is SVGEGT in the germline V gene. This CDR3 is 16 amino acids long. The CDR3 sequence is CASSPVVGRDVTEAFF.

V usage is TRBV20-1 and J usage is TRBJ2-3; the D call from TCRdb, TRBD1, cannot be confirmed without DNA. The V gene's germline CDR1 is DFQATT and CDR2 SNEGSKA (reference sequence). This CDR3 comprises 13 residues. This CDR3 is CSALGESTDTQYF.

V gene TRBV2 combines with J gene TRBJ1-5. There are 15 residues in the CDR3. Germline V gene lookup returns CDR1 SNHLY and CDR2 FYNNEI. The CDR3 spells CASSEARMGNQPQHF.

This chain's CDR3 is CASSQASSEFDEQYF. The chain joins TRBV5-6 to TRBJ2-7. Germline V CDR1 and CDR2: SGHDT, YYEEEE. The CDR3 runs to 15 residues.

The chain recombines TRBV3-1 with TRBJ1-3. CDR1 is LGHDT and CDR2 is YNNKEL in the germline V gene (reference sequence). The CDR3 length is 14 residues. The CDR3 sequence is CASSHGQAGNTIYF.

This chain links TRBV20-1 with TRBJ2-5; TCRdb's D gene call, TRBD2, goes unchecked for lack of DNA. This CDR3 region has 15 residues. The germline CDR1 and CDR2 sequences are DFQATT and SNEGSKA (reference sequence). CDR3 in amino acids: CSARELAGPAETQYF.

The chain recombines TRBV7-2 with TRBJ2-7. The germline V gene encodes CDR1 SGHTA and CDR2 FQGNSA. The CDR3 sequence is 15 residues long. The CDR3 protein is CASSPTSTASYEQYF. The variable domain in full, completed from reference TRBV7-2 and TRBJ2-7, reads GAGVSQSPSNKVTEKGKDVELRCDPISGHTALYWYRQSLGQGLEFLIYFQGNSAPDKSGLPSDRFSAERTGGSVSTLTIQRTQQEDSAVYLCASSPTSTASYEQYFGPGTRLTVT.

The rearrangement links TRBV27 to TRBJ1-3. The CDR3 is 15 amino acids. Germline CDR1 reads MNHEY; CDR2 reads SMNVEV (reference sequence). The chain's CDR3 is CASRPGQGSGNTIYF.

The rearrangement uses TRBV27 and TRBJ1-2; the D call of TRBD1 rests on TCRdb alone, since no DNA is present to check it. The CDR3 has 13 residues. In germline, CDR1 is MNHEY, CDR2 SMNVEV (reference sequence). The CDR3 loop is CASSFRAGYGYTF.

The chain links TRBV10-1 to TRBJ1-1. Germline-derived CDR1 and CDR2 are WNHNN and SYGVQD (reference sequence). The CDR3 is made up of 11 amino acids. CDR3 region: CASNPVTEAFF.

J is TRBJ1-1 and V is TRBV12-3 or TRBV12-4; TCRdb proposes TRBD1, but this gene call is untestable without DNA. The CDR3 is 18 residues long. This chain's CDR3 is CASSELPWGGQGAVEAFF.

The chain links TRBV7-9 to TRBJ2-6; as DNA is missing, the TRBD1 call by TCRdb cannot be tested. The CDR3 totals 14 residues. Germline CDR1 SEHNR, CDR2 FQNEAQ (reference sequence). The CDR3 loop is CATPDSLWANVLTF. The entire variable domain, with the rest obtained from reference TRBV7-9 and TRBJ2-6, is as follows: DTGVSQNPRHKITKRGQNVTFRCDPISEHNRLYWYRQTLGQGPEFLTYFQNEAQLEKSRLLSDRFSAERPKGSFSTLEIQRTEQGDSAMYLCATPDSLWANVLTFGAGSRLTVL.

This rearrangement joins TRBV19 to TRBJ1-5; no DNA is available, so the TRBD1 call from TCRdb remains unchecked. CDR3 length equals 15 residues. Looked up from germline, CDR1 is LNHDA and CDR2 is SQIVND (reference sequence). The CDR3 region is CASSWGTGINQPQHF.

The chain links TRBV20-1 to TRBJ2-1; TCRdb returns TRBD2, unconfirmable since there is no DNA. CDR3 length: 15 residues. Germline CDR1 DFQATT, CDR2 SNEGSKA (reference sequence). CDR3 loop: CSARDRAAGWNEQFF.

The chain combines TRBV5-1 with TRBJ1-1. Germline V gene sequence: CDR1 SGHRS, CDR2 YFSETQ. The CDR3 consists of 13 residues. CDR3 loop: CASSFAAGTEAFF.

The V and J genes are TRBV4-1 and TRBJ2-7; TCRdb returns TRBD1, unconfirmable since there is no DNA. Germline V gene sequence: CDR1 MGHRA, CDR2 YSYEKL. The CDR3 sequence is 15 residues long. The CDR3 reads CASSQGQGSSYEQYF.

CDR3 sequence reads: CASSISQVSSTDTQYF. V and J are TRBV9 and TRBJ2-3. Germline assignment: CDR1 SGDLS and CDR2 YYNGEE. The CDR3 is made up of 16 amino acids.

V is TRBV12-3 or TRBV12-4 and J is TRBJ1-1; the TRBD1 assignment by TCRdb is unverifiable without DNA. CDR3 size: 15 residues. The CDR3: CASSLPKGGNTEAFF.

CDR3 in amino acids: CASSINRVSSYEQYF. The rearrangement uses TRBV5-1 and TRBJ2-7; TCRdb names TRBD1, which stays unverified in the absence of DNA. Germline assignment: CDR1 SGHRS and CDR2 YFSETQ. CDR3 length: 15 residues.

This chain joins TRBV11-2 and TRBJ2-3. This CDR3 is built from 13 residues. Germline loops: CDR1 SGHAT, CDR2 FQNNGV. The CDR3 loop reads CASSHRTADTQYF. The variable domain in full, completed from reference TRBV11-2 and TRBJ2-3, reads EAGVAQSPRYKIIEKRQSVAFWCNPISGHATLYWYQQILGQGPKLLIQFQNNGVVDDSQLPKDRFSAERLKGVDSTLKIQPAKLEDSAVYLCASSHRTADTQYFGPGTRLTVL.

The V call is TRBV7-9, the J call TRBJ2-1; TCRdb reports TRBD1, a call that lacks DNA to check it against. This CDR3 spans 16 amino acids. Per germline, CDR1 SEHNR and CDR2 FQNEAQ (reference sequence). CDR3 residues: CASSPRLGQGTNEQFF.

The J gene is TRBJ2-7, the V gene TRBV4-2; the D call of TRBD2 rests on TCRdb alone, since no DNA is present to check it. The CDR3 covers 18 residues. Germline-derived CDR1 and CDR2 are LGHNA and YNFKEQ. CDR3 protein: CASSQAVLGGHRGYEQYF.

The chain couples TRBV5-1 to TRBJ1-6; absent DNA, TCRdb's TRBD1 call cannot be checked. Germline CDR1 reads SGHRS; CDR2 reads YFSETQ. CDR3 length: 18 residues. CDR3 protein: CASSSRQGSRWDNSPLHF.

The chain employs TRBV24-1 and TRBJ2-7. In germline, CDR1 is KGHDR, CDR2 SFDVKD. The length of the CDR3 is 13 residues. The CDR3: CATSDRNTDEQYF.

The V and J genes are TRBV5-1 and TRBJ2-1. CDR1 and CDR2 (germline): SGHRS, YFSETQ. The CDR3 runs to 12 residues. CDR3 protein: CASSLVAQEQFF.

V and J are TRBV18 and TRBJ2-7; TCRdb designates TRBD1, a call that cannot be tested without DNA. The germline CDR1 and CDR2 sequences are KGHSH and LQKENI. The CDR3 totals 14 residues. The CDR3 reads CASSPLGQTYEQYF.

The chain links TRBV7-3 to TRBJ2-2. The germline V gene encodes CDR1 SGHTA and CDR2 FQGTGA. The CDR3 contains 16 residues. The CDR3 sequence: CASSLTALANTGELFF.